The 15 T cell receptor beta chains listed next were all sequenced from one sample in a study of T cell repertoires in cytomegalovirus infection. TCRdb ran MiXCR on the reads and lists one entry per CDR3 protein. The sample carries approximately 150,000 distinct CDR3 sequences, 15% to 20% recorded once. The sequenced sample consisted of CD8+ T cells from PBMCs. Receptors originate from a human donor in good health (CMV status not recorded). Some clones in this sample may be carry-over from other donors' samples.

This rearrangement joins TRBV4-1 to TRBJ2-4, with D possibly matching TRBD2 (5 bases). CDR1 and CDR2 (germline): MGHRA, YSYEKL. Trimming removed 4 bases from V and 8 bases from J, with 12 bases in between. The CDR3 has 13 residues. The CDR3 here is CASSPAGQDIQYF. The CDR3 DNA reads TGCGCCAGCAGCCCGGCGGGCCAGGACATTCAGTACTTC.

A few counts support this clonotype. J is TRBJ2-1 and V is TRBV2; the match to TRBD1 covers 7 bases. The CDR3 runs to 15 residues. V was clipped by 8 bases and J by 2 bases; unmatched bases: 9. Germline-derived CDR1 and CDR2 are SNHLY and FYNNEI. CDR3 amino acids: CASLETGLTYNEQFF. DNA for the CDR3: TGTGCCAGCCTTGAGACAGGGTTAACCTACAATGAGCAGTTCTTC.

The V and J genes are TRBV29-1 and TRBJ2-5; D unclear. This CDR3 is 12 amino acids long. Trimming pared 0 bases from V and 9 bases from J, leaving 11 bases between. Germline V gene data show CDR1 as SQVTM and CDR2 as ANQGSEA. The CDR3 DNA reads TGCAGCGTTGAAGATCATGACCCGGCCCAGTACTTC. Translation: CSVEDHDPAQYF.

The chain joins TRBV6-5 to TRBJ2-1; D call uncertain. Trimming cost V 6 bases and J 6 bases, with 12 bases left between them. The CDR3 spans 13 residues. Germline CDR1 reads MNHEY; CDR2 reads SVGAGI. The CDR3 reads CASSYGSSNEQFF. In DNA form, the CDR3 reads TGTGCCAGCAGCTATGGAAGTTCCAATGAGCAGTTCTTC.

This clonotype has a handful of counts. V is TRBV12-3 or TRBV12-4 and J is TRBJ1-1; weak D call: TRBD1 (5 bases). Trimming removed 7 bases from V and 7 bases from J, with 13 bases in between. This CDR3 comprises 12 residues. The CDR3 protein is CASNTGDLEAFF. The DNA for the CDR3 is TGTGCCAGCAATACAGGCGACCTTGAAGCTTTCTTT.

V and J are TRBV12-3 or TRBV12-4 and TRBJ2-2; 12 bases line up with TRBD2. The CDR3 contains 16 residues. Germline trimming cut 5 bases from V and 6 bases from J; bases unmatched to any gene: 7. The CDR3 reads CASSPRLAGVSGELFF. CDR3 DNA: TGTGCCAGCAGTCCCCGACTAGCGGGAGTTTCCGGGGAGCTGTTTTTT.

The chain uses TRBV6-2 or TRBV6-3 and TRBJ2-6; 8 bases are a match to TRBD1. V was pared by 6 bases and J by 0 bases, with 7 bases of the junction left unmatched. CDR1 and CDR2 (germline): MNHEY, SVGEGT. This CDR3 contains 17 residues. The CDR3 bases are TGTGCCAGCAGGATCCGCACAGGGGGCTCTGGGGCCAACGTCCTGACTTTC. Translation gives CASRIRTGGSGANVLTF.

CDR3 amino acids: CASSRVAGGRHEQYF. CDR3 bases: TGTGCCAGCAGCCGCGTGGCGGGGGGGCGACACGAGCAGTACTTC. The chain combines TRBV7-8 with TRBJ2-7, with 9 nucleotides matching TRBD2. The CDR3 consists of 15 residues. Germline CDR1 SGHVS, CDR2 FQNEAQ. Trimming at V came to 5 bases and at J to 5 bases, leaving 10 bases not matched to a gene.

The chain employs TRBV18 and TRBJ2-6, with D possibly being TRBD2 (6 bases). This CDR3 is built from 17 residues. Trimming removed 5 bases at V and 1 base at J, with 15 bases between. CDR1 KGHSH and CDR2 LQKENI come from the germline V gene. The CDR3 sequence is CASSTGGARSGANVLTF. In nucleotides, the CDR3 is TGTGCCAGCTCAACGGGCGGGGCGCGGTCTGGGGCCAACGTCCTGACTTTC. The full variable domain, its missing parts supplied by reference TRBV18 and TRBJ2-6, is NAGVMQNPRHLVRRRGQEARLRCSPMKGHSHVYWYRQLPEEGLKFMVYLQKENIIDESGMPKERFSAEFPKEGPSILRIQQVVRGDSAAYFCASSTGGARSGANVLTFGAGSRLTVL.

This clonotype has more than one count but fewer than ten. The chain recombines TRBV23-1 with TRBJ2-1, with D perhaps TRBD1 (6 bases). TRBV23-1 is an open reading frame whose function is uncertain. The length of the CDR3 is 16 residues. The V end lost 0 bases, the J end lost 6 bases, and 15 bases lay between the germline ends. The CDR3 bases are TGCGCCAGCAGTCAATCATGCGGACAGTCGGGCAATGAGCAGTTCTTC. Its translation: CASSQSCGQSGNEQFF.

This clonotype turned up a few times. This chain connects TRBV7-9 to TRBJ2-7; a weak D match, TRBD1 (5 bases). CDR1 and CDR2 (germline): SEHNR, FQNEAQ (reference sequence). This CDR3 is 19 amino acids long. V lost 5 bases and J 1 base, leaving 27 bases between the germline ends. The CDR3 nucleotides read TGTGCCAGCAGCGGAAGCTCGACAGCCCGGGCAATGGGATCCTACGAGCAGTACTTC. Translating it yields CASSGSSTARAMGSYEQYF.

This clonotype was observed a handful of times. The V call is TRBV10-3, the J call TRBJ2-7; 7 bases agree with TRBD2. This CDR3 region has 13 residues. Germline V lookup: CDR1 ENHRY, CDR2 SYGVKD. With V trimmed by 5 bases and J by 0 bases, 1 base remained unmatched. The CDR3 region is CAISSSGSYEQYF. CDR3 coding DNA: TGTGCCATCAGTTCTAGCGGCTCCTACGAGCAGTACTTC.

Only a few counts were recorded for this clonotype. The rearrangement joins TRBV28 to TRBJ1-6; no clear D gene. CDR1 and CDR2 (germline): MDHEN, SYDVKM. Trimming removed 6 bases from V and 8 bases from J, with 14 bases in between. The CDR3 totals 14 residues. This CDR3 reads CASRVVRSDSPLHF. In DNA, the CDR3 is TGTGCCAGCAGGGTCGTTCGTTCAGATTCACCCCTCCACTTT. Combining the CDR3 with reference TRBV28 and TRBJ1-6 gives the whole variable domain DVKVTQSSRYLVKRTGEKVFLECVQDMDHENMFWYRQDPGLGLRLIYFSYDVKMKEKGDIPEGYSVSREKKERFSLILESASTNQTSMYLCASRVVRSDSPLHFGNGTRLTVT.

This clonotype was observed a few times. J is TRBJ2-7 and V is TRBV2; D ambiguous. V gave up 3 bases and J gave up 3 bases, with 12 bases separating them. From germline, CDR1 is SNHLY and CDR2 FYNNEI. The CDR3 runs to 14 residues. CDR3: CASSDGLKLYEQYF. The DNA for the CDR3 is TGTGCCAGCAGTGATGGGTTAAAGCTCTACGAGCAGTACTTC.

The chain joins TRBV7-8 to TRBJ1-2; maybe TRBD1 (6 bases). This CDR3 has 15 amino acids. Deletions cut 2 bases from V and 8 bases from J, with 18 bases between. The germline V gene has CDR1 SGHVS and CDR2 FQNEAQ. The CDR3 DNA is TGTGCCAGCAGCTTATTCGAAGGGGGGGCGGCCGGCTACACCTTC. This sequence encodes CASSLFEGGAAGYTF.